Below, 8 T cell receptor beta chains from the same sample are listed, as sequenced in a study of blood T cell repertoires in COVID-19. Clones were read by immunoSEQ multiplex PCR, and TCRdb kept only the in-frame ones, dropping some. The sample consists of about 210,000 clones, around 88% of them appearing once. Sequencing used PBMCs or T cells enriched from blood (not recorded which). The receptors stem from a woman aged 35 to 49 with acute COVID-19.

In DNA form, the CDR3 reads TGTGCCAGCAGTTTCTACACAGATACGCAGTATTTT. Residues: CASSFYTDTQYF. The chain carries TRBV12-3 or TRBV12-4 and TRBJ2-3; D not certain. The V end lost 3 bases, the J end lost 2 bases, and 3 bases lay between the germline ends. The CDR3 is 12 residues long.

This rearrangement joins TRBV10-2 to TRBJ1-5; D not resolved. Germline V gene data show CDR1 as WSHSY and CDR2 as SAAADI. V lost 6 bases, J lost 2 bases, and 17 bases lay in between. The CDR3 loop spans 16 amino acids. In DNA form, the CDR3 reads TGCGCCAGCAGCGATACGGCAGGCGTAGGCAATCAGCCCCAGCATTTT. Amino acid sequence: CASSDTAGVGNQPQHF.

This chain links TRBV10-3 with TRBJ2-5; TRBD2 matches at 8 bases. V shed 3 bases and J 4 bases; nucleotides not matched to a gene: 10. In germline, CDR1 is ENHRY, CDR2 SYGVKD. The CDR3 spans 16 residues. The CDR3 loop reads CAISDTSGPVGETQYF. CDR3 DNA sequence: TGTGCCATCAGTGACACTAGCGGCCCCGTTGGAGAGACCCAGTACTTC.

Here the CDR3 DNA reads TGTGCCAGCAGCTTAGTCGGCGGGCGCGGAGATACTGAAGCTTTCTTT. Encoded protein: CASSLVGGRGDTEAFF. The J gene is TRBJ1-1, the V gene TRBV7-8, with D uncertain. The V end was cut by 1 base, the J end by 5 bases, with 17 bases between. This CDR3 comprises 16 residues. Germline V CDR1 and CDR2: SGHVS, FQNEAQ.

The CDR3 sequence: CASSFQAGGYNEQFF. The CDR3 DNA sequence: TGTGCCAGCAGCTTCCAAGCGGGAGGCTACAATGAGCAGTTCTTC. This rearrangement joins TRBV5-5 to TRBJ2-1; 9 positions match TRBD2. In germline, CDR1 is SGHKS, CDR2 YYEKEE (reference sequence). Germline trimming cut 2 bases from V and 3 bases from J; bases unmatched to any gene: 3. The CDR3 contains 15 residues.

The chain carries TRBV5-4 and TRBJ2-3; no clear D gene. Germline CDR1 SGHNT, CDR2 YYREEE (reference sequence). This CDR3 region has 13 residues. Trimming stripped 0 bases from V and 6 bases from J, with 8 bases between. CDR3 DNA: TGTGCCAGCAGCTTGGAACCGCGGGATACGCAGTATTTT. Translating it yields CASSLEPRDTQYF.

V and J are TRBV18 and TRBJ1-2, with TRBD1 identical over 7 bases. Germline CDR1 is KGHSH and CDR2 is LQKENI. The CDR3 has 14 amino acids. The V segment lost 2 bases and the J segment 8 bases; nucleotides outside the gene matches: 8. CDR3 sequence reads: CASSPGTAGIGYTF. CDR3 nucleotide sequence: TGTGCCAGCTCACCAGGGACAGCCGGCATCGGCTACACCTTC.

The V and J genes are TRBV4-2 and TRBJ2-1; 12 bases are shared with TRBD2. With 1 base clipped from V and 6 bases from J, the junction kept 10 bases outside the gene matches. Germline CDR1 reads LGHNA; CDR2 reads YNFKEQ. This CDR3 is built from 18 residues. CDR3 bases: TGTGCCAGCAGCCAAGCAGGCCCATCTAGCGGGGGGGCCAATGAGCAGTTCTTC. Residues: CASSQAGPSSGGANEQFF.